The clone carrying this T cell receptor beta chain has just a few counts. The antigen is not known. The sample originates from a study of beta chain features in type 1 diabetes. Sorting that relied on CD45RO/CCR7/CD25/CD127/CD95/CD27 yielded CD4+ naive, central memory, regulatory and stem cell-like memory cells. Expressed TCRB transcripts got sequenced, as all isolated RNA was reverse transcribed. Assay: immunoSEQ multiplex PCR; the TCRdb copy retains only in-frame clones and omits some. The sample includes roughly 160,000 clones, 7.5% to 8.5% of them seen just once. Study-level points and caveats: A moderate, significant TCRB CDR3 shortening appeared in type 1 diabetes across four CD4+ subsets. Whether TCRB rearrangement is influenced by HLA type was left unresolved in this analysis.

This receptor was taken from a man aged 18-30 years with type 1 diabetes. The material sequenced was central memory CD4+ T cells from blood.

The CDR3, as DNA: TGTGCCAGCAGCCTTCCCGATCCGGTAAAACTGTTTTTT. It is translated as CASSLPDPVKLFF. V is TRBV28 and J is TRBJ1-4, with D unresolved. Trimming took 6 bases from V and 10 from J, leaving 15 bases between them. Germline V gene sequence: CDR1 MDHEN, CDR2 SYDVKM. The CDR3 spans 13 residues. Complete variable domain (other parts from reference TRBV28 and TRBJ1-4): DVKVTQSSRYLVKRTGEKVFLECVQDMDHENMFWYRQDPGLGLRLIYFSYDVKMKEKGDIPEGYSVSREKKERFSLILESASTNQTSMYLCASSLPDPVKLFFGSGTQLSVL.